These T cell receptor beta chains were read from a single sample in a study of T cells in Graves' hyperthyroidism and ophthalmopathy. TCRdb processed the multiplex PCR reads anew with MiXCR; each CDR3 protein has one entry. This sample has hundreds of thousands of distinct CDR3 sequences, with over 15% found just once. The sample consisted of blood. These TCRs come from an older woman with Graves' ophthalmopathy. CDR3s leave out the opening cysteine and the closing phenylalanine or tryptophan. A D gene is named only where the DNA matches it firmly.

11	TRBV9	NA	ASSRTQTHEQY
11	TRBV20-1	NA	SAPPGGSTEAF
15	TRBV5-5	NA	ASSLGPGSDFGNTIY
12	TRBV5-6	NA	ASSLGRLQETQY
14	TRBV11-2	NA	ASSLRPGFNTDTQY
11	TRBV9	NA	ASSVGQYYGYT
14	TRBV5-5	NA	VSSLGGTRPWNEQF
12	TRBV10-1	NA	ASSERRGDSPLH
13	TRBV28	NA	ASSFLAPENTEAF
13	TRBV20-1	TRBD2	RAGAGGVSTDTQY
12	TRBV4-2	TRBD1	ASSQQTGGPIQY
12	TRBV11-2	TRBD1	ASRRTGGKGGYT
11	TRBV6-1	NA	ASTVRGSGGYT
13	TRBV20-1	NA	SVAFIPGDNQPQH
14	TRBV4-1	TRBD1	ASSVPRDRGYGTQY
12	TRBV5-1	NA	ASSLVSSTDTQY
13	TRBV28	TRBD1	ASSPATGQQETQY
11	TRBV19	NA	ASSLPRTQPQH
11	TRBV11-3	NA	ASSLDQGAAAF
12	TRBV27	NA	AAKRGAHSYEQY
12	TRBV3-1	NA	ASSPHGTRAEAF
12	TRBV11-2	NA	ASSKSGTANIQY